This entry concerns a single T cell receptor (beta chain). No antigen is known for it. Base quality data are lacking; no much larger clone is found one base away. CDR1 and CDR2 are read off the germline V gene as SNHLY and FYNNEI. V and J lose 3 bases and 2 bases, and a span of 8 bases separates them. From the cysteine up to the phenylalanine, the CDR3 has a length of 13 residues. Only CDR3 DNA remains: 39 bases, in frame from the first base. In total, 500 to 700 healthy bone marrow donors made up the cohort. At the time of sampling, every cohort member was nominally healthy, though immune exposures that went unrecorded were likely present. The donor tested CMV seronegative and was one of the 352 seronegative cohort members. Each donor provided a peripheral blood sample, and peripheral blood mononuclear cells were used for TCR beta sequencing. The Qiagen DNeasy Blood Extraction Kit was used to extract genomic DNA from the blood cell samples.

This sample was included in a study of cytomegalovirus exposure and HLA in healthy donors (dated by TCRdb to the late 2010s). As for the study more broadly: An earlier analysis of some 600 of the donors reported 276 Gb of sequence data and 100 million to 120 million unique TCR beta sequences obtained from 180 million or so T cells. An early release covering more than 500 HLA-typed donors comprised roughly 300 gigabases of sequencing data and about 90 million unique TCR sequences. Of the roughly 400 genotyped donors, roughly 76% were placed in the genetic ancestry cluster associated with self-reported Caucasian donors. The study aimed to test whether signatures of past pathogen exposure could be identified by cataloging public T cell receptors. The study used immunosequencing to profile the T cell repertoires of hundreds of subjects and linked those repertoires to cytomegalovirus serostatus. In addition to the first cohort of approximately 670 subjects, a separate validation cohort of approximately 120 different subjects was used. To predict cytomegalovirus infection status, the study brought together high-throughput TCR immunosequencing, statistical association of individual TCRs with disease status, and machine learning. A later analysis re-examined previously published TCR beta repertoires from several hundred donors and added high-resolution HLA genotyping to investigate patterns of TCR occurrence. Rather than drawing on any new phenotypic data, the later analysis identified candidate immune exposures from TCR beta sequences and the way those sequences occurred across donors. An earlier analysis of about 620 of the donors applied high-throughput TCR beta sequencing to assess whether each TCR beta V gene segment acted as functional or pseudogenic. Donor age, sex, ethnicity and CMV serostatus were collected together with the repertoire data. A later genetic analysis used genome-wide SNP genotypes for about three fifths of the 666 donors, treating that subset as a discovery cohort. Every discovery cohort repertoire had been produced on one sequencing platform. HLA typing covered class I and class II loci at four-digit resolution. Typing coverage differed by locus: A, B, C, DRB1 and DQB1 were typed in about 629-640 donors, DQA1 in about 560, DPA1 in around 610, and DPB1 in 472. Four or five DR-DQ haplotypes were handled as single units for association and clustering because linkage in the cohort was strong. On average, 235,054 unique TCR beta nucleotide sequences were sequenced per donor among 300 to 500 genotyped donors of the cohort, with roughly 18% of those sequences being non-productive.

Points the paper makes about the study in general: Some IMGT-functional V segments, including TRBV6-2 and TRBV6-3, could not be told apart with the 87-base-pair reads, so those segments were excluded. Presence/absence analyses assumed roughly uniform sequencing depth across donors, an assumption that may not hold. Cytomegalovirus status was reported to be diagnosed by the classifier with high specificity and sensitivity in both the original and validation cohorts. In a later genetic analysis, fewer N-insertions in productive TCRs were reported among donors in an Asian-associated ancestry cluster than the roughly 640-donor mean. In a later analysis, most CMV-associated TCR beta chains were found to appear HLA-restricted, with HLA associations seemingly driven largely by CMV exposure. A further reported finding was that TCR beta sequences accurately predicted the HLA-A and HLA-B alleles for most subjects in the first cohort. The study listed 150 to 200 TCR beta chains as associated with cytomegalovirus. In a later analysis, TCR association rates were found to vary across HLA loci, with the most associated TCRs seen for DRB1 alleles and the fewest for HLA-C alleles. The authors suggested that the approach could potentially be generalized to other disease states and immunological phenotypes. Most TCR sequences were observed very rarely across donors, whereas some public TCRs were present in many individuals. Linkage disequilibrium might explain the correlated functional status among segregating V segments, but an unknown experimental factor could not be ruled out. Because HLA typing was missing for some donors at each locus, association tests included only the typed subset. In an earlier analysis of approximately 590 of the donors, most TCR beta V segments appeared in productive rearrangements about 90% or about 30% of the time, broadly matching IMGT annotations. The sequencing pipeline was judged likely to have produced a cluster of highly shared sequence variants as a technical artifact. In this cohort, only TCR beta chains were sequenced, and detectable features were limited by the absence of alpha or paired-chain data. A later genetic analysis associated a missense DCLRE1C variant with V-gene and J-gene trimming of TCR beta chains, and an independent cohort replicated the association. Compared with equally common non-associated chains, HLA-associated TCR beta chains in a later analysis were more clonally expanded and had lower generation probabilities. Specific HLA alleles were associated with about 17,000 TCR beta sequences at a false discovery rate of 0.05 in a later analysis. CMV serostatus was the only immune exposure information available for the cohort. The earlier analysis of nearly 600 of the donors excluded some 15 rarely observed V segments, including chromosome 9 orphons, because counts were too low. In vitro tests confirmed that three of the cytomegalovirus-associated TCR beta chains recognize cytomegalovirus antigens. Assigning TCR associations to individual alleles was difficult when HLA alleles, especially DR and DQ, strongly co-occurred. According to a later analysis, parvovirus B19, influenza, CMV and Epstein-Barr virus appeared linked to several top co-occurrence clusters.

Library construction relied on the immunoSEQ multiplex PCR assay. For the multiplex PCR, a mixture combining 60 forward primers for TCR Vbeta segments and 13 reverse primers for TCR Jbeta segments was used. Amplification of the CDR3 region of rearranged TCR beta genes was performed with a multiplex PCR assay on genomic DNA. Amplified TCR beta libraries were sequenced as 87-base-pair reads on the Illumina HiSeq System. From the authors' description of their analysis: A later analysis tallied approximately 87 million unique TCR beta chains across the 550 to 850 repertoires, and some 10 million of those chains were shared by two or more donors. Raw reads were error-corrected and collapsed into unique sequences with a nearest-neighbor algorithm that merged closely related sequences to remove PCR and sequencing errors. V, D and J gene segments were assigned by aligning CDR3 sequences to IMGT reference sequences. For a sequence to be retained, a match of at least six nucleotides was required to both a V gene segment and a J gene segment. A rearrangement counted as productive if the CDR3 had no stop codons and remained in frame with V and J, and every other rearrangement counted as non-productive. CDR3 was defined by IMGT convention, running from the second conserved V-encoded cysteine to the conserved J-encoded phenylalanine. The earlier analysis of approximately 500 of the donors excluded sequences that lacked an unambiguous match to a single V gene segment. An earlier analysis of several hundred of the donors called V segments functional above 56.7% productive rearrangements and segregating when the between-donor standard deviation exceeded 5%. A statistical classification framework was developed to diagnose cytomegalovirus status using the catalog of TCR beta chain sequences. In a later analysis, V and J genes were assigned by comparing TCR nucleotide sequences against IMGT/GENE-DB human TR gene sequences. A later analysis assigned CDR3 sequences and most-parsimonious VDJ recombination scenarios with the TCRdist pipeline. A later analysis defined each TCR beta chain by its CDR3 amino acid sequence plus V-gene family, and excluded reads lacking a unique V-gene family. In a later analysis, 450 to 600 highly shared, low-generation-probability nucleotide sequences were removed to address suspected cross-contamination and a sequencing artifact. A later analysis calculated a clonal expansion index for each public chain from normalized within-repertoire ranks of inferred template counts. In a later analysis, generation probabilities were computed using a VDJ recombination model fitted to out-of-frame rearrangements, and the results were checked against IGoR. In a later analysis, hypergeometric tests were used to score TCR-TCR, TCR-HLA and TCR-CMV co-occurrence, with a repertoire-size bias correction applied to TCR pairs. False discovery rates were estimated in a later analysis by permuting HLA or CMV assignments 20 times. In a later analysis, co-occurring TCRs were grouped using DBSCAN, with TCRdist sequence similarity added in when clustering inside HLA-allele-positive subsets. For co-occurrence clustering, repertoires with fewer than 30,000 or more than 120,000 public chains were excluded, along with about five repertoires with anomalous nucleotide sharing. TCRdb retrieved this table from immuneACCESS and kept in-frame rearrangements only. Not all clones are present; in checked studies, unresolved V genes account for under half, and no reason is known for the remainder. V and J calls and clone size are those listed in that table; D and trimming were worked out from the DNA. This sample comprises 90,000 to 150,000 clones, 75% to 90% of them detected only once. The ten largest clones take up less than 0.25% of the sample.

This sequence uses TRBV2 and TRBJ2-7, with a weak D call of TRBD2 (5 bases match). The source of this sequence is a man aged 45 to 65 in good health and CMV-seronegative. The specimen sequenced was PBMCs. Read as DNA, the sequence is TGTGCCAGCAGTGAGGAGCGGACCTACGAGCAGTACTTC. It codes for CASSEERTYEQYF.